The subject of this entry is one T cell receptor (beta chain). This entry comes from a study of blood T cell repertoires in COVID-19. Background on the study: Both acute and convalescent COVID-19 samples were obtained from the United States, Italy and Spain.

Assay used: immunoSEQ multiplex PCR; TCRdb lists only in-frame clones, some missing. The table lists some 250,000 clones, around 90% of them singletons. The TCR was taken from a man aged 55 to 69 who had recovered from COVID-19. The sequencing sample was made of peripheral blood.

The chain's CDR3 is CASRPGGAGVNQPQHF. The CDR3 region has the DNA TGTGCTAGCCGTCCTGGTGGGGCAGGGGTTAATCAGCCCCAGCATTTT. The chain couples TRBV12-5 to TRBJ1-5, with D perhaps matching TRBD1 (6 bases). The germline V gene encodes CDR1 LGHNT and CDR2 FRNRAP. CDR3 length: 16 residues. V lost 9 bases to trimming and J lost 4 bases, with 22 bases between them.